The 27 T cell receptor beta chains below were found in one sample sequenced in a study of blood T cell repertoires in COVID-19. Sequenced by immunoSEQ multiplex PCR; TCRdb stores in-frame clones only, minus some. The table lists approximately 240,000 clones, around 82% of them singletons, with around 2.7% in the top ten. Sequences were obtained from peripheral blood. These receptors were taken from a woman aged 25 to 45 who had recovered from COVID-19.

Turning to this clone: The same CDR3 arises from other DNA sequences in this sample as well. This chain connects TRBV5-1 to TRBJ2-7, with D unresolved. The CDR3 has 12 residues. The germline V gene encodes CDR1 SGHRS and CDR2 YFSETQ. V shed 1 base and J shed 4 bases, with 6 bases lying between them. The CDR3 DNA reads TGCGCCAGCAGCTTGTCAGGTTACGAGCAGTACTTC. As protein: CASSLSGYEQYF.

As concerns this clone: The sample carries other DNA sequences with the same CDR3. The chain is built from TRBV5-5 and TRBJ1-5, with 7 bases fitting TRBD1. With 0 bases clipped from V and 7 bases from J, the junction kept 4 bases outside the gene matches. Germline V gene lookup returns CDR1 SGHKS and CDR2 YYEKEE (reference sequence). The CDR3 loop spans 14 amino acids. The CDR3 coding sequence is TGTGCCAGCAGCTTGGTAGGGGGCGACCAGCCCCAGCATTTT. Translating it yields CASSLVGGDQPQHF.

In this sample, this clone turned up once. Here the CDR3 reads CASSLMEGARETQYF. Written as DNA, the CDR3 is TGTGCCAGCAGCTTAATGGAGGGGGCGAGGGAGACCCAGTACTTC. This rearrangement joins TRBV7-9 to TRBJ2-5, with D possibly being TRBD1 (7 bases). The germline V gene encodes CDR1 SEHNR and CDR2 FQNEAQ (reference sequence). This CDR3 spans 15 amino acids. Trimming took off 2 bases at V and 5 bases at J, with 15 bases between the two ends. Combining the CDR3 with reference TRBV7-9 and TRBJ2-5 gives the whole variable domain DTGVSQNPRHKITKRGQNVTFRCDPISEHNRLYWYRQTLGQGPEFLTYFQNEAQLEKSRLLSDRFSAERPKGSFSTLEIQRTEQGDSAMYLCASSLMEGARETQYFGPGTRLLVL.

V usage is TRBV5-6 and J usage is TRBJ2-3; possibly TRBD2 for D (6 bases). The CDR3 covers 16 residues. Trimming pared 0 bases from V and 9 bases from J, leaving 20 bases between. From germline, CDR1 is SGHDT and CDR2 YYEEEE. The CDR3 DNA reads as TGTGCCAGCAGCTTGGGTACCTGGAGGGGTATAGGCACGCAGTATTTT. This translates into CASSLGTWRGIGTQYF.

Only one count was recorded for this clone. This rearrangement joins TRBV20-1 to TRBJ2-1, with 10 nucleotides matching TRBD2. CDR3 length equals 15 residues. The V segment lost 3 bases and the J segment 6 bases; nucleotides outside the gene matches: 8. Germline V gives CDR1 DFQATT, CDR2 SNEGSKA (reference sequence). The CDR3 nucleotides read TGCAGTGCTAGTAGGGTAGCGGGAGGCCTCAATGAGCAGTTCTTC. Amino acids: CSASRVAGGLNEQFF.

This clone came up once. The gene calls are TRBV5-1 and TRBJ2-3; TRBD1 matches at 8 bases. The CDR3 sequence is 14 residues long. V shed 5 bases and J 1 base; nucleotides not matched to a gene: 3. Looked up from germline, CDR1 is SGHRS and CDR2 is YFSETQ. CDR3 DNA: TGCGCCAGCAGACTGGACAGGGGCACAGATACGCAGTATTTT. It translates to CASRLDRGTDTQYF.

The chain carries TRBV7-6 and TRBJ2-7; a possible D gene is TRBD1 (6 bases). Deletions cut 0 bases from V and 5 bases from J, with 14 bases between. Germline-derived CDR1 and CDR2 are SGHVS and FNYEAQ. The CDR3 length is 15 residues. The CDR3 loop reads CASSLATGGRDEQYF. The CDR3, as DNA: TGTGCCAGCAGCTTAGCGACAGGTGGGCGGGACGAGCAGTACTTC. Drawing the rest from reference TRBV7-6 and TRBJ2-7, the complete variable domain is GAGVSQSPRYKVTKRGQDVALRCDPISGHVSLYWYRQALGQGPEFLTYFNYEAQQDKSGLPNDRFSAERPEGSISTLTIQRTEQRDSAMYRCASSLATGGRDEQYFGPGTRLTVT.

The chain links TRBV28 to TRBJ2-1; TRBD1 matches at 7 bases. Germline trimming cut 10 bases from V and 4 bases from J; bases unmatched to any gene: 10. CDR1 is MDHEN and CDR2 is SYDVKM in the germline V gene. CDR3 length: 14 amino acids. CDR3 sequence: CAMSTGEMYNEQFF. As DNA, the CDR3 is TGTGCCATGAGTACAGGGGAGATGTACAATGAGCAGTTCTTC.

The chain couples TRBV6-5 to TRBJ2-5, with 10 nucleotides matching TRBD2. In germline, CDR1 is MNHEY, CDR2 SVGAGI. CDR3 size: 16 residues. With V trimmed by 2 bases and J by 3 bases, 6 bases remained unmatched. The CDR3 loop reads CASSYGSGGGKETQYF. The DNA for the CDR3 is TGTGCCAGCAGTTACGGGAGCGGGGGGGGGAAAGAGACCCAGTACTTC.

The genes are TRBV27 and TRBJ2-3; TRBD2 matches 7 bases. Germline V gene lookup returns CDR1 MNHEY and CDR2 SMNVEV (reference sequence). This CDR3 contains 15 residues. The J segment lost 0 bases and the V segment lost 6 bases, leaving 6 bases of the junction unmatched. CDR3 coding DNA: TGTGCCAGCAGATCCCTAGCGGCTAGCACAGATACGCAGTATTTT. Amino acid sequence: CASRSLAASTDTQYF.

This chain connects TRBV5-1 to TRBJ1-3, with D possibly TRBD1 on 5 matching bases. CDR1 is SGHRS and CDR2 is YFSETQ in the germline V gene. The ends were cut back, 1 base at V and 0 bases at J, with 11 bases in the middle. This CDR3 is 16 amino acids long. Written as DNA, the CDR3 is TGCGCCAGCAGCTTGAGAGAACAGGTCTCTGGAAACACCATATATTTT. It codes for CASSLREQVSGNTIYF.

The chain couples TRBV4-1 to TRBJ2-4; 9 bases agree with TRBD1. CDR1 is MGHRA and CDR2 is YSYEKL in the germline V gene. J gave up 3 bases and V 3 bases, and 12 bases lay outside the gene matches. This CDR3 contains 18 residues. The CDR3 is CASSQRPPRDRVKNIQYF. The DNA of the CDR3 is TGCGCCAGCAGCCAGCGCCCCCCCCGGGACAGGGTCAAAAACATTCAGTACTTC.

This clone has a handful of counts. This chain's CDR3 is CASSPRLAGELEAETQYF. The CDR3 DNA reads TGTGCCAGCAGCCCTAGACTAGCGGGAGAGCTGGAGGCGGAGACCCAGTACTTC. The V gene is TRBV3-1 (or the pseudogene TRBV3-2), the J gene TRBJ2-5; 12 positions match TRBD2. The CDR3 runs 18 residues. CDR1 LGHDT and CDR2 YNNKEL come from the germline V gene (reference sequence). V dropped 4 bases and J dropped 5; count of bases not matched to a gene: 14.

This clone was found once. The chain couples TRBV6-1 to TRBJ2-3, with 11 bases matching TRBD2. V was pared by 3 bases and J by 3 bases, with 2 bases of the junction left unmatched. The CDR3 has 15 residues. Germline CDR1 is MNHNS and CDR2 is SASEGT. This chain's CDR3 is CASSEVAGGTDTQYF. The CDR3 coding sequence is TGTGCCAGCAGTGAGGTAGCGGGAGGGACAGATACGCAGTATTTT.

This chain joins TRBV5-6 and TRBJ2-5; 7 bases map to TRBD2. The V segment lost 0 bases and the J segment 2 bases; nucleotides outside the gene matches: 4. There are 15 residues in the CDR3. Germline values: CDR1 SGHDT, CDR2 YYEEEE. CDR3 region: CASSLAMGGQETQYF. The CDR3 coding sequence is TGTGCCAGCAGCTTGGCAATGGGAGGGCAAGAGACCCAGTACTTC.

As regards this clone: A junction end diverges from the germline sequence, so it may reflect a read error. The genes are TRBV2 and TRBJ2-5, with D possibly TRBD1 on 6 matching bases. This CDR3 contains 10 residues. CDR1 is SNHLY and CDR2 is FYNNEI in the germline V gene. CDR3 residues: CASGDRSLDF. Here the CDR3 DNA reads TGTGCCAGCGGAGACAGGAGCCTTGACTTC.

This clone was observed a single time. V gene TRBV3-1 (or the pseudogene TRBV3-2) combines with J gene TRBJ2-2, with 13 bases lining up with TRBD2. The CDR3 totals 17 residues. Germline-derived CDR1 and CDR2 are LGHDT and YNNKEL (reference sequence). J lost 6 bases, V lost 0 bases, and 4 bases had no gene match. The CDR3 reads CASSQEGLAGVSGELFF. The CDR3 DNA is TGTGCCAGCAGCCAAGAAGGACTAGCGGGAGTTTCCGGGGAGCTGTTTTTT.

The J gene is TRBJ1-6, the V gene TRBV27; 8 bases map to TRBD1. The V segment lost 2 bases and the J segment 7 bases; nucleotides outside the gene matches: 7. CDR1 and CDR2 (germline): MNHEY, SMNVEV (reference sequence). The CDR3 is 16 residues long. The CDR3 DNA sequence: TGTGCCAGCAGTTTACCCAGGGGGCGAGTGAATTCACCCCTCCACTTT. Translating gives CASSLPRGRVNSPLHF.

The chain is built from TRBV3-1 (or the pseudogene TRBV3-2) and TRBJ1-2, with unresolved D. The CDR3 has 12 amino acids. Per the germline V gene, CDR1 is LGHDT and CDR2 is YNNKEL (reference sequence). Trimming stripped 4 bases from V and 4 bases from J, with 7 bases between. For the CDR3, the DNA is TGTGCCAGCAGCCCAGGATCCTATGGCTACACCTTC. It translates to CASSPGSYGYTF.

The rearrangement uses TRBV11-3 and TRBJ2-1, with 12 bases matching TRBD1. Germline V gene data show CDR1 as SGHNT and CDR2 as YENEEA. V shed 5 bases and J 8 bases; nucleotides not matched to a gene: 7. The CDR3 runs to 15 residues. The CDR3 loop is CASSRRDRGRDEQFF. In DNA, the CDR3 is TGTGCCAGCAGCCGCCGGGACAGGGGGCGTGATGAGCAGTTCTTC. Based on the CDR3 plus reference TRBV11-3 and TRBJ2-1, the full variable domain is EAGVVQSPRYKIIEKKQPVAFWCNPISGHNTLYWYLQNLGQGPELLIRYENEEAVDDSQLPKDRFSAERLKGVDSTLKIQPAELGDSAVYLCASSRRDRGRDEQFFGPGTRLTVL.

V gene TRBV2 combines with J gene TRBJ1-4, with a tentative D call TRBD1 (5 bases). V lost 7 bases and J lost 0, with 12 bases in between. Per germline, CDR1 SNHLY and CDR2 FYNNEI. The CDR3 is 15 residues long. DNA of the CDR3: TGTGCCAGCAAGACGCCGACAGCAACTAATGAAAAACTGTTTTTT. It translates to CASKTPTATNEKLFF.

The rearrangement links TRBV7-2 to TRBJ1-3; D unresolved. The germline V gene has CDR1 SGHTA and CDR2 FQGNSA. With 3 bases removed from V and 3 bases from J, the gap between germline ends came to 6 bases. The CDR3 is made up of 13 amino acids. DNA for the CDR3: TGTGCCAGCAGCTTTTGGAGTGGAAACACCATATATTTT. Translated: CASSFWSGNTIYF.

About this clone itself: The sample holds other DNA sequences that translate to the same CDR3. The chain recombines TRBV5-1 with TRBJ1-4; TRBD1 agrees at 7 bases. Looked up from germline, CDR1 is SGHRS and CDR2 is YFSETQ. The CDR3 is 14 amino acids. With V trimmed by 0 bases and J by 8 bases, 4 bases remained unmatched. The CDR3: CASSLGQGEEKLFF. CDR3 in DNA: TGCGCCAGCAGCTTGGGGCAGGGGGAGGAAAAACTGTTTTTT.

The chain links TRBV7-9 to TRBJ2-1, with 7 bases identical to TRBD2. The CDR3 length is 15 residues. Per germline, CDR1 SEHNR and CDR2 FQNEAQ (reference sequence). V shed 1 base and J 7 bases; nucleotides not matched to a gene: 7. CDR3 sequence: CASSLGRERWNEQFF. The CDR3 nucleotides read TGTGCCAGCAGCTTAGGGCGGGAGCGCTGGAATGAGCAGTTCTTC.

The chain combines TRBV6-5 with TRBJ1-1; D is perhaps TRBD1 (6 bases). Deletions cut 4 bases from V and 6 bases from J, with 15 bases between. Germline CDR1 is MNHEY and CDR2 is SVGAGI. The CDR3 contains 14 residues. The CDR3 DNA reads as TGTGCCAGCAGTTCCCGCAGGGGATGGTCTGAAGCTTTCTTT. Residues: CASSSRRGWSEAFF.

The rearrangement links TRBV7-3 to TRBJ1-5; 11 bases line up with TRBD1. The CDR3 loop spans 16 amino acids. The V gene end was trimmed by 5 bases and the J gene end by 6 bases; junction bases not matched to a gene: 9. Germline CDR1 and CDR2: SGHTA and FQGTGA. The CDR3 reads CASSPSLDRGRQPQHF. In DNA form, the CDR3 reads TGTGCCAGCAGCCCCTCTTTGGACAGGGGGCGTCAGCCCCAGCATTTT.

The CDR3 coding sequence is TGTGCCAGCAGCCCGGGGGGCGAGCAGTACTTC. Protein product: CASSPGGEQYF. The chain links TRBV9 to TRBJ2-7, with 7 bases that match TRBD2. The V and J ends lost 4 bases and 6 bases, in that order; junction bases with no gene match: 1. CDR3 length: 11 residues. Germline loops: CDR1 SGDLS, CDR2 YYNGEE.